Sequencing of this T cell receptor beta chain was carried out in a study of blood T cell repertoires in COVID-19. Patients at the Seattle site were enrolled during active infection and followed longitudinally. Trimming pared 6 bases from V and 4 bases from J, leaving 15 bases between. Germline assignment: CDR1 SQVTM and CDR2 ANQGSEA. The CDR3 totals 13 residues. Sequenced by immunoSEQ multiplex PCR; TCRdb stores in-frame clones only, minus some. Altogether a few hundred thousand clones are present, about 87% being singletons, with the ten largest covering over 9.5%. The receptor was derived from a woman in her twenties or thirties with COVID-19, enrolled during active disease. Sequenced input: peripheral blood. The chain recombines TRBV29-1 with TRBJ1-1; no clear D. DNA of the CDR3: TGCAGCGTCGAGACGGGGAGAGTCACTGAAGCTTTCTTT. Protein product: CSVETGRVTEAFF.